The clone carrying this T cell receptor beta chain was seen once. Its specificity is not known. Using immunoSEQ multiplex PCR, the repertoire was profiled, and TCRdb retains in-frame clones only, with some absent. The sample contains 13,000 to 15,000 clones, 72% of which appear only once. This record belongs to a study of radiotherapy plus CTLA-4 blockade in lung cancer. Study at large: Objective responses arose in 15% to 20% of patients, and around 32% experienced disease control.

Study-level findings and limits: In blood, tumor-derived TCR clones expanded after radiotherapy plus ipilimumab.

Trimming took 5 bases from V and 3 from J; bases not matched to a gene: 3. Germline V gene sequence: CDR1 MNHEY, CDR2 SMNVEV (reference sequence). CDR3 length: 13 residues. The chain couples TRBV27 to TRBJ2-5; 7 nucleotides match TRBD1. The sequencing here drew on peripheral blood, taken from a patient treated with radiotherapy plus ipilimumab. The receptor's source is a human donor with non-small cell lung cancer whose response to radiotherapy plus ipilimumab could not be evaluated. The CDR3: CASSLDREETQYF. CDR3 DNA sequence: TGTGCCAGCAGTCTCGACAGGGAAGAGACCCAGTACTTC.